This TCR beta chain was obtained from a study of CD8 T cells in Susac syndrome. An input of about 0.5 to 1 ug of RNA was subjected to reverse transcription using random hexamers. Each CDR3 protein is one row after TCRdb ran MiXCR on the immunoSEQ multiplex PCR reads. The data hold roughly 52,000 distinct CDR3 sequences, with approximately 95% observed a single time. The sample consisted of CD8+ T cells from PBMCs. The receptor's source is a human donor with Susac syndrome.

In DNA form, the CDR3 reads TGTGCCTGGACCACTACAGGGAACACCGGGGAGCTGTTTTTT. Translating it yields CAWTTTGNTGELFF. V gene TRBV30 combines with J gene TRBJ2-2; a possible D gene is TRBD1 (5 bases). The CDR3 loop spans 14 amino acids. V lost 4 bases to trimming and J lost 1 base, with 10 bases between them. Germline loops: CDR1 GTSNPN, CDR2 SVGIG (reference sequence).